These 14 T cell receptor beta chains were sequenced from one sample in a study of T cells in localized non-small cell lung cancer. Some clones are missing from TCRdb's copy, which holds only in-frame ones; the method was immunoSEQ multiplex PCR. The table shows around 1,400 clones, with 39% occurring only once. Source: lung tumor tissue, taken before any cancer treatment. Receptors were obtained from a male donor at least 60 years old with stage I squamous cell lung carcinoma.

V and J are TRBV29-1 and TRBJ2-5; D assignment may be TRBD1 or TRBD2 (6 bases each). CDR3 length: 12 amino acids. The ends were cut back, 7 bases at V and 5 bases at J, with 14 bases in the middle. Germline CDR1 is SQVTM and CDR2 is ANQGSEA. In DNA form, the CDR3 reads TGCAGCGGGGGGGCTCAGACGGAGACCCAGTACTTC. Translation gives CSGGAQTETQYF.

J is TRBJ2-7 and V is TRBV23-1, with a tentative D call TRBD2 (7 bases). TRBV23-1 is noted as an ORF with a role that remains uncertain. This CDR3 has 16 residues. V was trimmed by 6 bases and J by 2 bases, leaving 20 bases between them. The DNA for the CDR3 is TGCGCCAGCAGGACCAGCGGGACATTCACCCCCTACGAGCAGTACTTC. Translation gives CASRTSGTFTPYEQYF.

The chain uses TRBV19 and TRBJ2-7; D is ambiguous. The ends were cut back, 5 bases at V and 4 bases at J, with 9 bases in the middle. CDR3 length: 12 residues. Germline V gives CDR1 LNHDA, CDR2 SQIVND (reference sequence). CDR3 DNA sequence: TGTGCCAGTAGTCAAGGCGGTTACGAGCAGTACTTC. Encoded protein: CASSQGGYEQYF. The complete variable domain, with remaining parts taken from reference TRBV19 and TRBJ2-7, reads DGGITQSPKYLFRKEGQNVTLSCEQNLNHDAMYWYRQDPGQGLRLIYYSQIVNDFQKGDIAEGYSVSREKKESFPLTVTSAQKNPTAFYLCASSQGGYEQYFGPGTRLTVT.

This clone has more than one count but fewer than ten. The chain carries TRBV11-3 and TRBJ2-5; TRBD1 agrees at 8 bases. The CDR3 is 14 residues long. CDR1 SGHNT and CDR2 YENEEA come from the germline V gene. The V gene end was trimmed by 5 bases and the J gene end by 5 bases; junction bases not matched to a gene: 7. In DNA, the CDR3 is TGTGCCAGCAGCGAGGGACAGGTCGGGGAGACCCAGTACTTC. Translated, it gives CASSEGQVGETQYF.

This clone turned up a few times. The chain is built from TRBV19 and TRBJ1-2, with a possible D match to TRBD1 (6 bases). V was pared by 6 bases and J by 1 base, with 12 bases between. Germline assignment: CDR1 LNHDA and CDR2 SQIVND (reference sequence). The CDR3 spans 14 residues. The CDR3 sequence: CASRSGTLNYGYTF. For the CDR3, the DNA is TGTGCCAGTAGGAGCGGGACACTTAACTATGGCTACACCTTC.

The CDR3 region has the DNA TGTGCCTGGAGTGTACAGGGAGCGGATACGCAGTATTTT. It yields the protein CAWSVQGADTQYF. V is TRBV30 and J is TRBJ2-3; a weak D match, TRBD1 (6 bases). The CDR3 has 13 residues. CDR1 is GTSNPN and CDR2 is SVGIG in the germline V gene (reference sequence). Trimming removed 0 bases at V and 6 bases at J, with 10 bases between.

This clone is medium-sized (0.01 to 0.1%). The chain employs TRBV11-3 and TRBJ1-1, with 7 positions matching TRBD1. The CDR3 loop spans 16 amino acids. V dropped 3 bases and J dropped 2; count of bases not matched to a gene: 9. CDR1 SGHNT and CDR2 YENEEA come from the germline V gene. The CDR3 loop is CASSFHRLGGNTEAFF. As DNA, the CDR3 is TGTGCCAGCAGCTTCCACCGTTTAGGGGGCAACACTGAAGCTTTCTTT.

The chain joins TRBV19 to TRBJ2-3; TRBD1 aligns across 7 bases. CDR3 length: 15 residues. CDR1 is LNHDA, CDR2 SQIVND, per germline (reference sequence). J lost 4 bases, V lost 4 bases, and 8 bases had no gene match. CDR3 sequence: CASSTDRAGADTQYF. In DNA, the CDR3 is TGTGCCAGTAGTACAGACAGGGCTGGGGCAGATACGCAGTATTTT.

This clone has a handful of counts. The chain has TRBV5-1 and TRBJ2-7; D unresolved. V was cut by 0 bases and J by 4 bases, with 14 bases left in between. Germline CDR1 and CDR2: SGHRS and YFSETQ. This CDR3 contains 15 residues. The CDR3 DNA follows: TGCGCCAGCAGCTTGGTGGCCGTTTCCGGGTACGAGCAGTACTTC. This encodes CASSLVAVSGYEQYF.

This clone was counted between two and nine times. The rearrangement links TRBV9 to TRBJ2-1, with 8 bases that match TRBD2. Trimming at V came to 0 bases and at J to 4 bases, leaving 3 bases not matched to a gene. Germline CDR1 reads SGDLS; CDR2 reads YYNGEE. The CDR3 is 15 residues long. In nucleotides, the CDR3 is TGTGCCAGCAGCGTAGAGCTAGCGGGTTACAATGAGCAGTTCTTC. Its translation is CASSVELAGYNEQFF.

This clone is labeled as medium-sized. V gene TRBV11-3 combines with J gene TRBJ2-5; 11 bases fit TRBD1. With V trimmed by 7 bases and J by 5 bases, 12 bases remained unmatched. Germline CDR1 SGHNT, CDR2 YENEEA. The CDR3 covers 16 residues. CDR3 residues: CASTRGRTGGGETQYF. CDR3 coding DNA: TGTGCCAGCACTCGAGGTCGGACAGGGGGCGGGGAGACCCAGTACTTC.

V gene TRBV18 combines with J gene TRBJ2-7, with 14 bases fitting TRBD2. The CDR3 has 16 amino acids. Germline lookup yields CDR1 KGHSH and CDR2 LQKENI. After removal of 3 bases from V and 6 bases from J, the junction contained 7 bases not matched to a gene. CDR3 in amino acids: CASSPNGLAGGLEQYF. The CDR3, as DNA: TGTGCCAGCTCACCGAACGGACTAGCGGGAGGTCTCGAGCAGTACTTC.

This chain joins TRBV6-8 and TRBJ2-1, with 7 positions matching TRBD2. The germline CDR1 and CDR2 sequences are MNHGY and SAAAGT. The V segment lost 7 bases and the J segment 4 bases; nucleotides outside the gene matches: 10. The CDR3 contains 15 residues. CDR3 region: CASNSTSKSYNEQFF. DNA for the CDR3: TGTGCCAGCAATTCGACTAGCAAGTCTTACAATGAGCAGTTCTTC.

This clone is deemed medium-sized. This chain connects TRBV11-3 to TRBJ2-5, with a tentative D call TRBD1 (5 bases). The CDR3 covers 14 residues. The germline CDR1 and CDR2 sequences are SGHNT and YENEEA. The V end lost 5 bases, the J end lost 4 bases, and 14 bases lay between the germline ends. CDR3 region: CASSLSGWVETQYF. CDR3 bases: TGTGCCAGCAGCCTTTCAGGGTGGGTAGAGACCCAGTACTTC. The entire variable domain, with the rest obtained from reference TRBV11-3 and TRBJ2-5, is as follows: EAGVVQSPRYKIIEKKQPVAFWCNPISGHNTLYWYLQNLGQGPELLIRYENEEAVDDSQLPKDRFSAERLKGVDSTLKIQPAELGDSAVYLCASSLSGWVETQYFGPGTRLLVL.